This T cell receptor beta chain was captured by sequencing in a study of shared clonotypes between healthy human individuals. Study-wide results and caveats: Represented genetic and exposure-history diversity was restricted by having few donors. Memory subsets generally showed lower estimated richness than naive subsets. Investigators collected only blood, and repertoires in tissues likely differ.

Only CD45RO-negative cells positively selected for CCR7 counted as naive CD8 cells, so terminally differentiated effector memory CD45RA+ cells were excluded. Each subset's genomic DNA was split evenly across several immunoSEQ plates. This table comes from immunoSEQ multiplex PCR, and its TCRdb copy is limited to in-frame clones, with some not included. The data show around 1.9 million clones, just over 90% seen once. Germline-derived CDR1 and CDR2 are MNHEY and SMNVEV (reference sequence). Trimming took 3 bases from V and 4 from J, leaving 6 bases between them. The length of the CDR3 is 12 residues. This clone came up once. As yet, its antigen is unknown. In the same sample, other DNA sequences code for this CDR3.

The chain links TRBV27 to TRBJ1-1; unclear D gene. The TCR comes from a man aged 18 to 29 in good health. Some clones in this sample may be carry-over from other donors' samples. The sequenced sample was naive CD8+ T cells from PBMCs. DNA of the CDR3: TGTGCCAGCAGTTTTATAGGCACTGAAGCTTTCTTT. Protein sequence: CASSFIGTEAFF.